This T cell receptor beta chain came from a study of T cells in Graves' hyperthyroidism and ophthalmopathy. Study-level information: Peripheral blood samples were taken at initial diagnosis, prior to any treatment. Overall study findings and caveats: The model predicted ophthalmopathy a median around six months before onset.

RNA transcripts yielded amplified TCR beta CDR3 regions. An initial round of RT-PCR targeting the TCR CDR3 relied on the HTBI primer set. TCRdb called the multiplex PCR reads again in MiXCR, with one record for every CDR3 protein. The sample records about 600,000 distinct CDR3 sequences, roughly 15% being singletons. This clonotype was counted a few times. Its antigen is unknown. Germline V gene sequence: CDR1 SGDLS, CDR2 YYNGEE. V lost 0 bases and J lost 7; bases outside the gene matches: 8. The CDR3 covers 16 residues. The chain couples TRBV9 to TRBJ2-2; 8 bases map to TRBD1. The sequence derives from a woman between 50 and 59 years old with Graves' ophthalmopathy. The sequencing input was blood. This CDR3 is CASSVALRGQDGELFF. CDR3 sequence (DNA): TGTGCCAGCAGCGTAGCCCTCAGGGGGCAAGACGGGGAGCTGTTTTTT.